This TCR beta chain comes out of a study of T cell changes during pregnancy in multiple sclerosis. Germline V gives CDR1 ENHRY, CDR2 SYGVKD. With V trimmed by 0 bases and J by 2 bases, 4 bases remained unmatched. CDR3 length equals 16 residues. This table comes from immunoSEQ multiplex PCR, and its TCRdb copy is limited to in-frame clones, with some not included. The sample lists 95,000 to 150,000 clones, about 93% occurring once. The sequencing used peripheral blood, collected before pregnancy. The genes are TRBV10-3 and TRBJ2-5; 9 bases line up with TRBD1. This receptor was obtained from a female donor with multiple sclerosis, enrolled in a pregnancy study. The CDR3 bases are TGTGCCATCAGTGAGTCGGGGGACAGGGAACAAGAGACCCAGTACTTC. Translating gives CAISESGDREQETQYF.